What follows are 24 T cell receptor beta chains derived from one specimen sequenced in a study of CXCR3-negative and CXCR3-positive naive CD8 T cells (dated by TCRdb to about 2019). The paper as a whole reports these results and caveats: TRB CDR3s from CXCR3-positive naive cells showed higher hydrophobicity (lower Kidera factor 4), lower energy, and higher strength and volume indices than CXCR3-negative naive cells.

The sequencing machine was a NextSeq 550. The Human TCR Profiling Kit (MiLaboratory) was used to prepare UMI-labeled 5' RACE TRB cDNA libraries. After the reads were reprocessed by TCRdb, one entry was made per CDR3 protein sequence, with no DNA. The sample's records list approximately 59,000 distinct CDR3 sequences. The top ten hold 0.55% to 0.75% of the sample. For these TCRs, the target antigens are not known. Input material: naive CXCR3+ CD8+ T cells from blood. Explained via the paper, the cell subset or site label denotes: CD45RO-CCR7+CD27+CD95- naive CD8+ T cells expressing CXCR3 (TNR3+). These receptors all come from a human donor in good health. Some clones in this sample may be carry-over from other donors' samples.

CDR3 region: CSALAGGPPKNIQYF. The genes are TRBV29-1 and TRBJ2-4; the D call from TCRdb, TRBD2, cannot be confirmed without DNA. The CDR3 totals 15 residues. Germline CDR1 reads SQVTM; CDR2 reads ANQGSEA.

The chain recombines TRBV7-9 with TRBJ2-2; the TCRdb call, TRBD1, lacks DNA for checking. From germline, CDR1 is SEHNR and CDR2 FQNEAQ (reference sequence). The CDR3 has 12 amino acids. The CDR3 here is CASSQTGGELFF.

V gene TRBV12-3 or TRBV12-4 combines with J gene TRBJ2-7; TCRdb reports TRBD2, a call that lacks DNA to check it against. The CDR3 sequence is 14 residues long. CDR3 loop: CASSFGGSIYEQYF.

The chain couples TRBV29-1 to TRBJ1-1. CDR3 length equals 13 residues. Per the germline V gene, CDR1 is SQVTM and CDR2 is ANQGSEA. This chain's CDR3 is CSVGGGVGTEAFF.

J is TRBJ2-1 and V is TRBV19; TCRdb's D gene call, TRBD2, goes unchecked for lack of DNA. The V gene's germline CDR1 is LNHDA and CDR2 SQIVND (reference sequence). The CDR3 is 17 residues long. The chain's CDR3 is CASSIPLLAGGYNEQFF.

The CDR3 region is CASSYSDETTNEKLFF. The chain couples TRBV28 to TRBJ1-4. Per the germline V gene, CDR1 is MDHEN and CDR2 is SYDVKM. The CDR3 covers 16 residues.

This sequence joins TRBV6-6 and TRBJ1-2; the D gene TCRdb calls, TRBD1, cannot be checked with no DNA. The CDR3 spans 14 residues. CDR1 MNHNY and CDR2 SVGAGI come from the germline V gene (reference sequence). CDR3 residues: CASRPQGLIYGYTF.

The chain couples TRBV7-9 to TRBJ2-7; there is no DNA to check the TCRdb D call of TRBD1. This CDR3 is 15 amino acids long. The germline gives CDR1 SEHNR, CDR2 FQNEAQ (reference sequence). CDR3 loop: CASSPLQGHSYEQYF.

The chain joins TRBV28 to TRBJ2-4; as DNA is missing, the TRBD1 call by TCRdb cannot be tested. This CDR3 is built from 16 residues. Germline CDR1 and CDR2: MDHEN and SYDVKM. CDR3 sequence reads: CASRSKLGGTKNIQYF.

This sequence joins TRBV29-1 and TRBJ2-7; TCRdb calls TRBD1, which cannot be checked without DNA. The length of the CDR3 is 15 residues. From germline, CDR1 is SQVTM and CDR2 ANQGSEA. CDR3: CSVEVDSWGAYEQYF.

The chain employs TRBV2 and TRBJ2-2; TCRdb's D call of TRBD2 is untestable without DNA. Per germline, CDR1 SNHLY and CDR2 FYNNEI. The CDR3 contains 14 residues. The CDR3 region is CASSEISGGGELFF.

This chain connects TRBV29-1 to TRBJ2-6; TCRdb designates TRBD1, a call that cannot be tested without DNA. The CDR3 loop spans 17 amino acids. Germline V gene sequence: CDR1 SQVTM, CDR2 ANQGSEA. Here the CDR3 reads CSVRRRGQVEGANVLTF.

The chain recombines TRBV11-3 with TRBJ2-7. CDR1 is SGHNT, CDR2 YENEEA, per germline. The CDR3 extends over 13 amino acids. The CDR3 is CASSSSVGYEQYF.

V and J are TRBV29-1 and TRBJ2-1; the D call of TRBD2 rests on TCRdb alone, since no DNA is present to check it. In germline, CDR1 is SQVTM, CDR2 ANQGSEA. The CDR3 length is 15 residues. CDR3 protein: CSVEQSAGGSDEQFF.

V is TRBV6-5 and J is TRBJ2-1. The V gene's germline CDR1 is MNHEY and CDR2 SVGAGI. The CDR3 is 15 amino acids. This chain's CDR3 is CASSYSYTDNNEQFF.

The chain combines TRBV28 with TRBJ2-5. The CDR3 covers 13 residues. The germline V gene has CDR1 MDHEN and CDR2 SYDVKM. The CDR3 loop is CASNIGWFGTQYF.

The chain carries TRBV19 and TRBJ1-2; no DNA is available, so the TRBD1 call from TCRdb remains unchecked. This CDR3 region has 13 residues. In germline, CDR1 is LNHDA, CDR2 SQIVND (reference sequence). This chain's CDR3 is CATEVEGHYGYTF.

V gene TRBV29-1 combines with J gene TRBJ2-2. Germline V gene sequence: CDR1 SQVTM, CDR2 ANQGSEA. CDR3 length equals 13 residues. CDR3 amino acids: CSVIQSLTGELFF.

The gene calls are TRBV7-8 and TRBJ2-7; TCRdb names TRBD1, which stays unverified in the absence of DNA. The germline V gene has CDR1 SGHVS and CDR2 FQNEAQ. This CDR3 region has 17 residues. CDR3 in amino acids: CASSSGAWDSTHYEQYF. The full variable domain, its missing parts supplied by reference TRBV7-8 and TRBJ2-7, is GAGVSQSPRYKVAKRGQDVALRCDPISGHVSLFWYQQALGQGPEFLTYFQNEAQLDKSGLPSDRFFAERPEGSVSTLKIQRTQQEDSAVYLCASSSGAWDSTHYEQYFGPGTRLTVT.

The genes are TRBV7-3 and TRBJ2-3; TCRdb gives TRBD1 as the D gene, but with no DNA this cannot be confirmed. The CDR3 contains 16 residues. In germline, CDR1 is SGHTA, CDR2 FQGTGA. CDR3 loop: CASSLGGGGGADTQYF.

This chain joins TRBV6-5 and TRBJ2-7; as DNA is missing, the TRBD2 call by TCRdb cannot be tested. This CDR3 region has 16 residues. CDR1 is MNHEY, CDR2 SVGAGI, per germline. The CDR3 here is CASSPRAAGRFVEQYF.

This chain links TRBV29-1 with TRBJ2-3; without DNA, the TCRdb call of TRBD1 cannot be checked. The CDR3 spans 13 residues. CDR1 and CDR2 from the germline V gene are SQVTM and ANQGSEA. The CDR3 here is CSVSLSSTDTQYF.

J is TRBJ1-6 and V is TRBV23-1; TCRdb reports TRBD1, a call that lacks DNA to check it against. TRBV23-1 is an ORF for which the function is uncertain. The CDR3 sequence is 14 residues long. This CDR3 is CASRRDRINSPLHF.

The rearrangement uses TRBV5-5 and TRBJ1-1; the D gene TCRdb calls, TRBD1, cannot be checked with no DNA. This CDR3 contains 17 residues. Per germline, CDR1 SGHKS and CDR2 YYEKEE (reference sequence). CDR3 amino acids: CASSLERGRRGNTEAFF.